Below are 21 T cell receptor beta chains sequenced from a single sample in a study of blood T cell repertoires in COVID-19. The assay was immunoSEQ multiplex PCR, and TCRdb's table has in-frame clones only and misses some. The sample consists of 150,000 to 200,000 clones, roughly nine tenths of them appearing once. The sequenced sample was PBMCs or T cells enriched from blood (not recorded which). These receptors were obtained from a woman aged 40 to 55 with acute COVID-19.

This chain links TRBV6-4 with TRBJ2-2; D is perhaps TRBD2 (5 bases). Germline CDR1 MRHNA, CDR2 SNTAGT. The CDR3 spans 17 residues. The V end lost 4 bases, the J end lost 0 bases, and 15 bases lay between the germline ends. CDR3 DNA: TGTGCCAGCAGTGCAGAGTGGCGGGCCGCGAACACCGGGGAGCTGTTTTTT. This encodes CASSAEWRAANTGELFF.

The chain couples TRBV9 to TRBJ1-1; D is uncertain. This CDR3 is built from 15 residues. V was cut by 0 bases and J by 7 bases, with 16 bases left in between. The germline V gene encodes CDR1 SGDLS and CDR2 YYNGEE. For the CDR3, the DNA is TGTGCCAGCAGCGTAGATGAGGGAATTCTTAGTGAAGCTTTCTTT. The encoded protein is CASSVDEGILSEAFF.

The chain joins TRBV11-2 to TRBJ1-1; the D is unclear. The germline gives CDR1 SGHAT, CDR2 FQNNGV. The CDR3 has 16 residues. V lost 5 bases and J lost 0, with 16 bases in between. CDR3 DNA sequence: TGTGCCAGCAGCCATCCGAAAACCGAGATGAACACTGAAGCTTTCTTT. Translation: CASSHPKTEMNTEAFF. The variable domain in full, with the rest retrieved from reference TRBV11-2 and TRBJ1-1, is EAGVAQSPRYKIIEKRQSVAFWCNPISGHATLYWYQQILGQGPKLLIQFQNNGVVDDSQLPKDRFSAERLKGVDSTLKIQPAKLEDSAVYLCASSHPKTEMNTEAFFGQGTRLTVV.

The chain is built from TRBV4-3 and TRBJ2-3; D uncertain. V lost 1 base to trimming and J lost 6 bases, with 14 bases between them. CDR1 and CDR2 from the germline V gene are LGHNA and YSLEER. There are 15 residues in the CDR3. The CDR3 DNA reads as TGCGCCAGCAGCCAAGCCGTTACCAGAACGGATACGCAGTATTTT. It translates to CASSQAVTRTDTQYF.

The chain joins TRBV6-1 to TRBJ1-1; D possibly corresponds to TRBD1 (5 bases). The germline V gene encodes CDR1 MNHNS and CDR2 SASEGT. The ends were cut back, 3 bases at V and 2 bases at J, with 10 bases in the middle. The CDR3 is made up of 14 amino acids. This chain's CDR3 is CASSDLRGNTEAFF. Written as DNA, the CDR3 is TGTGCCAGCAGTGATTTAAGGGGTAACACTGAAGCTTTCTTT.

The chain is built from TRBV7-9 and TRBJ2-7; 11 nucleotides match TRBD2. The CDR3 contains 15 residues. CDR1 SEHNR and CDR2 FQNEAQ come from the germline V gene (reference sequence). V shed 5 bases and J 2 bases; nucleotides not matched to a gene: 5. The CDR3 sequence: CASSKPGLAAYEQYF. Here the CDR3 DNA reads TGTGCCAGCAGCAAGCCGGGACTAGCGGCCTACGAGCAGTACTTC.

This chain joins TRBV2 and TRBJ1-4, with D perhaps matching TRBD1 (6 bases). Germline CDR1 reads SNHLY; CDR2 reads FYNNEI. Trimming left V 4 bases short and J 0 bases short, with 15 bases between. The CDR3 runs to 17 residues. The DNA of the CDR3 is TGTGCCAGCAGTGCCTCCGGGACACTTACAACTAATGAAAAACTGTTTTTT. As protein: CASSASGTLTTNEKLFF.

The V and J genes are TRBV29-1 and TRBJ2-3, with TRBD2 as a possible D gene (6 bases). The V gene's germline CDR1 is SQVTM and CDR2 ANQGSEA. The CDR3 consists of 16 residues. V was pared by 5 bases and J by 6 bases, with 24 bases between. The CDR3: CSVFGTSLPLLDTQYF. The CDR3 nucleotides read TGCAGCGTTTTCGGGACTTCCTTACCCCTCCTCGATACGCAGTATTTT.

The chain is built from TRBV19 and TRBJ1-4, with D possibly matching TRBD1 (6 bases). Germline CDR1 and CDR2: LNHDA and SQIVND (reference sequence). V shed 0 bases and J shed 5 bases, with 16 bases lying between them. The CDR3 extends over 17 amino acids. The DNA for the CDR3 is TGTGCCAGTAGTATAGACCGGGACACCCTGGGGAATGAAAAACTGTTTTTT. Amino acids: CASSIDRDTLGNEKLFF.

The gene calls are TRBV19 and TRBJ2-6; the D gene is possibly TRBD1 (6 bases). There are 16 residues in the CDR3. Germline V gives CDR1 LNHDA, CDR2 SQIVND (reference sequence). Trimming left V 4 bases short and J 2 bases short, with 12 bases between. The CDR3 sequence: CASSTPRGPGANVLTF. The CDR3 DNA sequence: TGTGCCAGTAGTACGCCCAGGGGTCCTGGGGCCAACGTCCTGACTTTC.

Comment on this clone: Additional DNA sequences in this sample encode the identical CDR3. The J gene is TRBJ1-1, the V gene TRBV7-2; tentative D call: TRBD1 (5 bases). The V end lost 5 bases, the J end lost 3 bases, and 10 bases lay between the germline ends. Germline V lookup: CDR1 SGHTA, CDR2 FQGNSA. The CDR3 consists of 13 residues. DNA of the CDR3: TGTGCCAGCAGCGGCCGGGACTACACTGAAGCTTTCTTT. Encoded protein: CASSGRDYTEAFF. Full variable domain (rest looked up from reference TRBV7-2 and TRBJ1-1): GAGVSQSPSNKVTEKGKDVELRCDPISGHTALYWYRQSLGQGLEFLIYFQGNSAPDKSGLPSDRFSAERTGGSVSTLTIQRTQQEDSAVYLCASSGRDYTEAFFGQGTRLTVV.

Here the CDR3 reads CASSEPGQATYEQYF. The CDR3 DNA is TGTGCCAGTAGCGAACCGGGACAGGCGACGTACGAGCAGTACTTC. The V call is TRBV19, the J call TRBJ2-7; 8 nucleotides match TRBD1. CDR3 size: 15 residues. J was trimmed by 4 bases and V by 6 bases; bases with no gene match: 11. CDR1 LNHDA and CDR2 SQIVND come from the germline V gene (reference sequence).

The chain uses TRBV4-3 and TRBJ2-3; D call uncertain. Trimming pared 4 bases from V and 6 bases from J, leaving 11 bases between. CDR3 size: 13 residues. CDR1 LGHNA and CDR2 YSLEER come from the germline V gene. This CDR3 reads CASSRSDADTQYF. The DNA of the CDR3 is TGCGCCAGCAGCCGGAGCGACGCGGATACGCAGTATTTT.

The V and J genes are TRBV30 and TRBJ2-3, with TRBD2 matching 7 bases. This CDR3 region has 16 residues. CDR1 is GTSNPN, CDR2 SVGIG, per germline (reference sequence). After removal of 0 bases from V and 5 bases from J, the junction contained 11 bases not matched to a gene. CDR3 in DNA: TGTGCCTGGAGTGTAAGCGGGACCTTCCCTGGAGATACGCAGTATTTT. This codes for CAWSVSGTFPGDTQYF.

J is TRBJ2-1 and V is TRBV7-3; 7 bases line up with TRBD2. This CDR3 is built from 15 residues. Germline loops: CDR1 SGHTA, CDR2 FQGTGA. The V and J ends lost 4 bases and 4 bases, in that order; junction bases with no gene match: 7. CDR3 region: CASSSVGGRYNEQFF. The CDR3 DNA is TGTGCCAGCAGCTCGGTCGGGGGGAGGTACAATGAGCAGTTCTTC.

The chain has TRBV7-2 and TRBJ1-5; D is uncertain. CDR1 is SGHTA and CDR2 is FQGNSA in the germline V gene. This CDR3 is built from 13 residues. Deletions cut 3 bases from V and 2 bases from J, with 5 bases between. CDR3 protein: CASSFSGNQPQHF. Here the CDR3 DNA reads TGTGCCAGCAGCTTCTCCGGCAATCAGCCCCAGCATTTT.

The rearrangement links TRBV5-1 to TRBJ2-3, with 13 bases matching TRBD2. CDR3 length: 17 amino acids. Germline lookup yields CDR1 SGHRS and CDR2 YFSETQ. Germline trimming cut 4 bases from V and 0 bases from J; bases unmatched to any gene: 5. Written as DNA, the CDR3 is TGCGCCAGCAGCGGGGGGACTAGCGGGGCTAGCACAGATACGCAGTATTTT. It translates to CASSGGTSGASTDTQYF. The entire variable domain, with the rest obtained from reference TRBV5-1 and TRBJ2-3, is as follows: KAGVTQTPRYLIKTRGQQVTLSCSPISGHRSVSWYQQTPGQGLQFLFEYFSETQRNKGNFPGRFSGRQFSNSRSEMNVSTLELGDSALYLCASSGGTSGASTDTQYFGPGTRLTVL.

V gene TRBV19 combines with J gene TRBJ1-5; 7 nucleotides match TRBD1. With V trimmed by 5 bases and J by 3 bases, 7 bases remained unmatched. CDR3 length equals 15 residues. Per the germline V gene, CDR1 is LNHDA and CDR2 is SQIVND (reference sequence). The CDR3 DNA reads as TGTGCCAGTAGTGTCGACAGGGCTACCAATCAGCCCCAGCATTTT. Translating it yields CASSVDRATNQPQHF. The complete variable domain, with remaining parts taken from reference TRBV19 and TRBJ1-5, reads DGGITQSPKYLFRKEGQNVTLSCEQNLNHDAMYWYRQDPGQGLRLIYYSQIVNDFQKGDIAEGYSVSREKKESFPLTVTSAQKNPTAFYLCASSVDRATNQPQHFGDGTRLSIL.

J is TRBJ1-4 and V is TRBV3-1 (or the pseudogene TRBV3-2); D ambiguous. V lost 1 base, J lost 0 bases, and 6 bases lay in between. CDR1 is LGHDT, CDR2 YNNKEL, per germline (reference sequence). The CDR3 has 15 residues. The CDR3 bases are TGTGCCAGCAGCCAAGTCACAGCAACTAATGAAAAACTGTTTTTT. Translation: CASSQVTATNEKLFF.

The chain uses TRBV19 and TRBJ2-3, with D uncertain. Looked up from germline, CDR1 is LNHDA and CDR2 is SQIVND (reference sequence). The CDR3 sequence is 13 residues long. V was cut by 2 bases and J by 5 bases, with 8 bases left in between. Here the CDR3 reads CASSIREKDTQYF. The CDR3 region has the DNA TGTGCCAGTAGTATAAGAGAGAAAGATACGCAGTATTTT.

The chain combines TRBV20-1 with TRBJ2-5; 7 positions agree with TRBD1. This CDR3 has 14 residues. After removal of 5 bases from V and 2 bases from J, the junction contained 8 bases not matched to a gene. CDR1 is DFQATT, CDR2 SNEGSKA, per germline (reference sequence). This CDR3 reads CSAGDRAWQETQYF. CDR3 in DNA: TGCAGTGCTGGTGACAGGGCATGGCAAGAGACCCAGTACTTC.